The 23 T cell receptor beta chains given below trace back to one sample, sequenced in a study of blood T cell repertoires in COVID-19. Sequencing was performed with immunoSEQ multiplex PCR; in TCRdb, only in-frame clones are kept and a portion is missing. The sample contains tens of thousands of clones, roughly nine tenths of which appear only once. Sequencing was carried out using peripheral blood. Every receptor here comes from a man between 50 and 59 years old with acute or convalescent COVID-19.

This CDR3 reads CANLGAGTNYGYTF. The CDR3 coding sequence is TGTGCCAACCTCGGAGCGGGGACTAACTATGGCTACACCTTC. The chain recombines TRBV2 with TRBJ1-2; no clear D gene. V dropped 10 bases and J dropped 0 bases, with 15 bases sitting between them. The germline gives CDR1 SNHLY, CDR2 FYNNEI. The CDR3 has 14 amino acids.

The chain combines TRBV20-1 with TRBJ1-1; D remains ambiguous. This CDR3 region has 11 residues. Germline V CDR1 and CDR2: DFQATT, SNEGSKA (reference sequence). Deletions cut 1 base from V and 6 bases from J, with 6 bases between. The DNA for the CDR3 is TGCAGTGCTAGAGGGAGAGCTGAAGCTTTCTTT. This sequence encodes CSARGRAEAFF.

This clone was seen a single time. V usage is TRBV10-3 and J usage is TRBJ2-3; 11 bases line up with TRBD2. The CDR3 is made up of 16 amino acids. The V and J ends lost 4 bases and 7 bases, in that order; junction bases with no gene match: 10. Germline loops: CDR1 ENHRY, CDR2 SYGVKD. CDR3 sequence (DNA): TGTGCCATCAGTGTAGCTAGCGGGGGGTCTGGGCATACGCAGTATTTT. It codes for CAISVASGGSGHTQYF.

The chain couples TRBV18 to TRBJ2-1, with a possible D match to TRBD2 (5 bases). Germline V lookup: CDR1 KGHSH, CDR2 LQKENI. CDR3 length: 11 residues. Trimming cost V 6 bases and J 10 bases, with 10 bases left between them. DNA for the CDR3: TGTGCCAGCTCCCCCGGGAAGGAGCAGTTCTTC. Amino acids: CASSPGKEQFF.

This clone showed up just a few times. This chain links TRBV6-1 with TRBJ2-3; maybe TRBD2 (6 bases). V was clipped by 2 bases and J by 4 bases, with 10 bases between them. From germline, CDR1 is MNHNS and CDR2 SASEGT. There are 14 residues in the CDR3. CDR3 in DNA: TGTGCCAGCAGTGAACGGGGGATCCCAGATACGCAGTATTTT. Translated: CASSERGIPDTQYF.

The chain employs TRBV29-1 and TRBJ1-2; D is perhaps TRBD1 (5 bases). This CDR3 has 12 residues. V gave up 2 bases and J gave up 2 bases, with 6 bases separating them. The germline gives CDR1 SQVTM, CDR2 ANQGSEA. The CDR3 DNA reads TGCAGCGTTGAAAGGGGAAACTATGGCTACACCTTC. It specifies CSVERGNYGYTF.

This sequence joins TRBV6-2 or TRBV6-3 and TRBJ2-1; 9 positions agree with TRBD2. The V gene's germline CDR1 is MNHEY and CDR2 SVGEGT. This CDR3 contains 15 residues. The J segment lost 6 bases and the V segment lost 5 bases, leaving 8 bases of the junction unmatched. The CDR3 spells CASSTTSGSGNEQFF. In nucleotides, the CDR3 is TGTGCCAGCAGTACAACTAGCGGGTCCGGCAATGAGCAGTTCTTC.

This chain links TRBV28 with TRBJ2-3, with 8 bases matching TRBD2. V lost 6 bases to trimming and J lost 6 bases; unmatched junction nucleotides: 14. Looked up from germline, CDR1 is MDHEN and CDR2 is SYDVKM. The CDR3 runs 16 residues. The DNA for the CDR3 is TGTGCCAGCAGCACTATGGTGCGGGGGGCCTTCGATACGCAGTATTTT. Protein product: CASSTMVRGAFDTQYF.

This rearrangement joins TRBV30 to TRBJ2-1, with 13 bases fitting TRBD2. Germline CDR1 is GTSNPN and CDR2 is SVGIG (reference sequence). CDR3 size: 14 residues. V lost 7 bases to trimming and J lost 2 bases; unmatched junction nucleotides: 2. In nucleotides, the CDR3 is TGTGCCTCAACTAGCGGGGGGGCCTACAATGAGCAGTTCTTC. Translation gives CASTSGGAYNEQFF.

The chain carries TRBV5-1 and TRBJ1-5; tentative D call: TRBD1 (6 bases). CDR1 and CDR2 from the germline V gene are SGHRS and YFSETQ. There are 14 residues in the CDR3. Trimming took 5 bases from V and 6 from J, leaving 15 bases between them. The CDR3 loop reads CASSPGQPGQPQHF. CDR3 in DNA: TGCGCCAGCAGTCCCGGACAGCCGGGTCAGCCCCAGCATTTT.

The V call is TRBV18, the J call TRBJ1-5, with 7 bases that match TRBD1. This CDR3 has 19 residues. Looked up from germline, CDR1 is KGHSH and CDR2 is LQKENI. J was trimmed by 0 bases and V by 5 bases; bases with no gene match: 16. The CDR3 coding sequence is TGTGCCAGCTCATCTAGCGGGACAGAGTTACTATATAGCAATCAGCCCCAGCATTTT. Its protein product is CASSSSGTELLYSNQPQHF.

The chain uses TRBV3-1 (or the pseudogene TRBV3-2) and TRBJ2-1, with 13 bases lining up with TRBD2. This CDR3 region has 15 residues. Germline V CDR1 and CDR2: LGHDT, YNNKEL (reference sequence). V lost 4 bases, J lost 9 bases, and 6 bases stayed unmatched. The DNA for the CDR3 is TGTGCCAGCAGCCTAGGACTAGCGGGAGTGGGTGAGCAGTTCTTC. This codes for CASSLGLAGVGEQFF.

The chain employs TRBV6-6 and TRBJ2-3; TRBD1 matches at 9 bases. Germline CDR1 MNHNY, CDR2 SVGAGI (reference sequence). The CDR3 covers 13 residues. The ends lost 8 bases at V and 7 bases at J; junction bases unmatched: 7. The CDR3 DNA reads as TGTGCCAGCGGTGGACAGGGGTCGAATACGCAGTATTTT. The encoded protein is CASGGQGSNTQYF.

The chain combines TRBV11-2 with TRBJ2-2, with TRBD1 identical over 8 bases. The germline gives CDR1 SGHAT, CDR2 FQNNGV. There are 16 residues in the CDR3. V lost 3 bases and J lost 4; bases outside the gene matches: 7. In DNA, the CDR3 is TGTGCCAGCAGCTTCCGGGGGACAGGAGTCACCGGGGAGCTGTTTTTT. Encoded protein: CASSFRGTGVTGELFF.

The table lists this clone with a count of one. V gene TRBV6-6 combines with J gene TRBJ2-6; a weak D match, TRBD1 (6 bases). CDR3 length: 18 residues. Germline V CDR1 and CDR2: MNHNY, SVGAGI (reference sequence). V was shortened by 5 bases and J by 4 bases, with 21 bases between the two germline ends. CDR3 region: CASSREGRGVVGANVLTF. CDR3 coding DNA: TGTGCCAGCAGTCGAGAGGGCAGGGGAGTGGTAGGGGCCAACGTCCTGACTTTC.

The chain joins TRBV5-1 to TRBJ2-2; TRBD2 is a possible D gene (6 bases). The CDR3 has 12 amino acids. Per germline, CDR1 SGHRS and CDR2 YFSETQ. V lost 4 bases to trimming and J lost 8 bases, with 9 bases between them. The DNA of the CDR3 is TGCGCCAGCAGCGAAGGGACTGGGGAGCTGTTTTTT. Its protein is CASSEGTGELFF.

The CDR3 DNA reads TGCAGCGCCATGGCGACAGGAGGCGAGCAGTACTTC. Translating it yields CSAMATGGEQYF. The chain employs TRBV29-1 and TRBJ2-7; D is possibly TRBD1 (6 bases). The CDR3 has 12 amino acids. V lost 7 bases and J lost 6, with 16 bases in between. CDR1 is SQVTM, CDR2 ANQGSEA, per germline.

The J gene is TRBJ1-2, the V gene TRBV3-1 (or the pseudogene TRBV3-2); tentative D call: TRBD1 (6 bases). The CDR3 is 13 amino acids. V was clipped by 5 bases and J by 4 bases, with 11 bases between them. Germline V lookup: CDR1 LGHDT, CDR2 YNNKEL (reference sequence). DNA of the CDR3: TGTGCCAGCAGCGGACAGCTTCTCTATGGCTACACCTTC. Residues: CASSGQLLYGYTF.

This clone was seen a single time. The chain couples TRBV2 to TRBJ2-7; tentatively, D is TRBD2 (6 bases). The length of the CDR3 is 13 residues. Germline assignment: CDR1 SNHLY and CDR2 FYNNEI. Trimming removed 4 bases from V and 6 bases from J, with 13 bases in between. CDR3: CASSAVGRGEQYV. CDR3 bases: TGTGCCAGCAGTGCCGTCGGGCGGGGCGAGCAGTACGTC.

V gene TRBV19 combines with J gene TRBJ2-1; 7 bases match TRBD1. The CDR3 covers 14 residues. Germline V gene lookup returns CDR1 LNHDA and CDR2 SQIVND (reference sequence). The V gene end was trimmed by 7 bases and the J gene end by 4 bases; junction bases not matched to a gene: 7. CDR3: CASNRDRRYNEQFF. DNA for the CDR3: TGTGCCAGTAACCGGGACAGACGTTACAATGAGCAGTTCTTC.

This clone was seen once. J is TRBJ2-2 and V is TRBV11-3; D uncertain. The V end was cut by 5 bases, the J end by 8 bases, with 12 bases between. The CDR3 runs to 13 residues. Germline-derived CDR1 and CDR2 are SGHNT and YENEEA. The CDR3 DNA is TGTGCCAGCAGCCTCGGGTTCCGGGGGGAGCTGTTTTTT. This gives the protein CASSLGFRGELFF.

The count of this clone is one. The V and J genes are TRBV7-8 and TRBJ2-5, with 7 bases identical to TRBD1. Germline lookup yields CDR1 SGHVS and CDR2 FQNEAQ. Trimming removed 2 bases from V and 2 bases from J; junction bases left unmatched: 8. The CDR3 contains 16 residues. CDR3 bases: TGTGCCAGCAGCTTATTTCTTAGACAGGGACAAGAGACCCAGTACTTC. It yields the protein CASSLFLRQGQETQYF.

The V and J genes are TRBV9 and TRBJ1-6; TRBD1 agrees at 7 bases. The junction had 10 bases not matched to a gene; V was cut back by 3 bases and J by 10 bases. The germline gives CDR1 SGDLS, CDR2 YYNGEE. The CDR3 extends over 15 amino acids. This CDR3 reads CASSANDRVGSPLHF. In nucleotides, the CDR3 is TGTGCCAGCAGCGCCAACGACAGGGTAGGGTCACCCCTCCACTTT. The complete variable domain, with remaining parts taken from reference TRBV9 and TRBJ1-6, reads DSGVTQTPKHLITATGQRVTLRCSPRSGDLSVYWYQQSLDQGLQFLIQYYNGEERAKGNILERFSAQQFPDLHSELNLSSLELGDSALYFCASSANDRVGSPLHFGNGTRLTVT.